These 6 T cell receptor beta chains came from one sample sequenced in a study of shared clonotypes between healthy human individuals. The protocol was immunoSEQ multiplex PCR, while the TCRdb copy is restricted to in-frame clones and leaves out a portion. The sample includes about 2.3 million clones, 90% to 95% seen only once; the top ten take roughly 0.36%. What was sequenced was naive CD4+ T cells from PBMCs. Subset defined: CD45RA+ positively selected. These receptors all come from a man between 18 and 29 years old in good health. Some clones in this sample may be carry-over from other donors' samples.

The chain joins TRBV28 to TRBJ2-7, with 7 positions matching TRBD2. CDR3 length equals 14 residues. V was clipped by 6 bases and J by 3 bases; unmatched bases: 8. Germline-derived CDR1 and CDR2 are MDHEN and SYDVKM. Here the CDR3 DNA reads TGTGCCAGCAGCCCCTGGGGGGGAGGCTACGAGCAGTACTTC. It codes for CASSPWGGGYEQYF.

This chain links TRBV27 with TRBJ2-7; possibly TRBD2 for D (5 bases). Germline CDR1 MNHEY, CDR2 SMNVEV (reference sequence). The ends were cut back, 3 bases at V and 7 bases at J, with 16 bases in the middle. The CDR3 is 14 residues long. The CDR3: CASSFTREPSEQYF. In DNA, the CDR3 is TGTGCCAGCAGTTTTACTAGGGAGCCCTCTGAGCAGTACTTC.

For this clone: This same CDR3 is encoded by further DNA sequences in the sample. The chain couples TRBV5-1 to TRBJ1-2; the D gene is possibly TRBD1 (5 bases). This CDR3 spans 14 amino acids. Germline CDR1 and CDR2: SGHRS and YFSETQ. Trimming shortened V by 0 bases and J by 8 bases, and 14 bases separated the two germline ends. The DNA for the CDR3 is TGCGCCAGCAGCTTGGCTGGCAGGGCATACGGCTACACCTTC. Its translation: CASSLAGRAYGYTF.

The chain is built from TRBV6-1 and TRBJ2-5; 9 nucleotides line up with TRBD1. This CDR3 is 14 amino acids long. The ends lost 8 bases at V and 4 bases at J; junction bases unmatched: 8. Germline CDR1 and CDR2: MNHNS and SASEGT. In nucleotides, the CDR3 is TGTGCCAGCTCGCCGGGACAGGGAGGAGAGACCCAGTACTTC. It is translated as CASSPGQGGETQYF.

In regard to this clone: This sample includes further DNA sequences coding for the same CDR3. The chain joins TRBV5-1 to TRBJ1-5, with a tentative D call TRBD1 (5 bases). The CDR3 loop spans 15 amino acids. CDR1 is SGHRS and CDR2 is YFSETQ in the germline V gene. Trimming left V 0 bases short and J 6 bases short, with 13 bases between. CDR3 region: CASSLAGGLGQPQHF. The CDR3 region has the DNA TGCGCCAGCAGCTTGGCCGGGGGGTTGGGTCAGCCCCAGCATTTT.

The chain uses TRBV5-4 and TRBJ2-1; 9 bases are shared with TRBD1. Germline V lookup: CDR1 SGHNT, CDR2 YYREEE (reference sequence). Trimming took 0 bases from V and 8 from J; bases not matched to a gene: 9. This CDR3 spans 16 amino acids. The CDR3 loop reads CASSLEPGQGVYEQFF. CDR3 DNA sequence: TGTGCCAGCAGCTTGGAGCCGGGACAGGGCGTCTATGAGCAGTTCTTC.